The sequence of this T cell receptor beta chain was determined in a study of graft-versus-host responses after intestinal transplantation. The V gene lost 3 bases and the J gene lost 5 bases, with 16 bases spanning the gap. This CDR3 contains 15 residues. Per the germline V gene, CDR1 is MNHEY and CDR2 is SMNVEV (reference sequence). Tissue processing of the graft released intraepithelial and lamina propria lymphocytes from it. The assay was immunoSEQ multiplex PCR, and TCRdb's table has in-frame clones only and misses some. The repertoire has 16,000 or so clones, roughly 83% of them found once; the top ten carry about 4%.

The sample here was ileum tissue, taken about 80 weeks after intestinal transplantation. The TCR was taken from a human patient who received an intestinal transplant, so some T cells may come from the graft donor. The chain couples TRBV27 to TRBJ2-5, with D maybe TRBD2 (6 bases). Written as DNA, the CDR3 is TGTGCCAGCAGTTTTTCGAGCGGGTTTGGGGAGACCCAGTACTTC. It is translated as CASSFSSGFGETQYF.